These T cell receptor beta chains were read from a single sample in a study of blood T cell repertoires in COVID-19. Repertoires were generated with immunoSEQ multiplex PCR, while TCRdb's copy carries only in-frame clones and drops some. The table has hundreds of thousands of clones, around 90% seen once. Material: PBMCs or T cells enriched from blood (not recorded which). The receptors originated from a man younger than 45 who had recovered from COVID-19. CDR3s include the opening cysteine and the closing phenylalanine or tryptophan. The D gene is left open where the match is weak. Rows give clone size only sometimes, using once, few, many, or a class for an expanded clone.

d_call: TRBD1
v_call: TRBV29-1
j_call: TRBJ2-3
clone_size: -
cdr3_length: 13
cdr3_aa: CSVDKGALDTQYF
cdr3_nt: TGCAGCGTTGACAAGGGGGCATTAGATACGCAGTATTTT

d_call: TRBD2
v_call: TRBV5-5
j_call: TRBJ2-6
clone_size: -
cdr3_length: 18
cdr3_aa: CASSLVSSGSTGANVLTF
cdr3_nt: TGTGCCAGCAGCTTGGTCTCTAGCGGGAGTACTGGGGCCAACGTCCTGACTTTC

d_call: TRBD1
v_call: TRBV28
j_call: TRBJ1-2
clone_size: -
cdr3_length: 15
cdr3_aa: CASSLQGEISYGYTF
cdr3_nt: TGTGCCAGCAGTTTGCAGGGGGAGATAAGCTATGGCTACACCTTC

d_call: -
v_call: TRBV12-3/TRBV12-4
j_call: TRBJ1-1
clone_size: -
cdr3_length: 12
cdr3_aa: CASSPLGPEAFF
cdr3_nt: TGTGCCAGCAGCCCCCTGGGGCCCGAAGCTTTCTTT

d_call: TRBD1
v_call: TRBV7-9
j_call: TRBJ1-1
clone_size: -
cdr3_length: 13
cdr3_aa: CASSQDRERVAFF
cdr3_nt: TGTGCCAGCAGCCAGGACAGGGAAAGGGTGGCTTTCTTT

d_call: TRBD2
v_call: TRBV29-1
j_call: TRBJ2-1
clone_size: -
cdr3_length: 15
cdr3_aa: CSVDRRWEGSNEQFF
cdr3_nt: TGCAGCGTTGACCGGAGGTGGGAGGGGAGCAATGAGCAGTTCTTC

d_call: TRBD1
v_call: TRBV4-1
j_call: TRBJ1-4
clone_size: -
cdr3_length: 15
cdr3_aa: CASSQGAGGNEKLFF
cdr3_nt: TGCGCCAGCAGCCAGGGAGCAGGGGGGAATGAAAAACTGTTTTTT

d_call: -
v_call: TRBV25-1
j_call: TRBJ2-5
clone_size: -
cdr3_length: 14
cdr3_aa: CASSADSLQETQYF
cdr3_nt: TGTGCCAGCAGTGCGGACAGTCTTCAAGAGACCCAGTACTTC

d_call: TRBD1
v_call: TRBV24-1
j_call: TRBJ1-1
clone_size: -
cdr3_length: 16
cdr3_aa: CATSDRNDRGGTEAFF
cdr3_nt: TGTGCCACCAGTGATCGTAACGACAGGGGCGGGACTGAAGCTTTCTTT

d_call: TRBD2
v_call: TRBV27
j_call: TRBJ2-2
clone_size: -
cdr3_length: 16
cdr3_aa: CASSLGLAAKTGELFF
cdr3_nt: TGTGCCAGCAGTTTGGGACTAGCGGCAAAAACCGGGGAGCTGTTTTTT

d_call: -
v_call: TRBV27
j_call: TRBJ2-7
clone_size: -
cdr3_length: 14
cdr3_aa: CASSLQGVLPEQYF
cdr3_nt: TGTGCCAGCAGTTTACAGGGCGTCCTCCCCGAGCAGTACTTC

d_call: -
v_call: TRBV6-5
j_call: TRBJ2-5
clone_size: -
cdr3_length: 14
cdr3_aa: CASSTGLNQETQYF
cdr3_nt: TGTGCCAGCAGTACGGGACTGAACCAAGAGACCCAGTACTTC

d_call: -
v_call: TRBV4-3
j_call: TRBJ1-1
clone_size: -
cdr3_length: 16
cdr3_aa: CASSQDFGGEDTEAFF
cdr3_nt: TGCGCCAGCAGCCAAGATTTCGGGGGGGAGGACACTGAAGCTTTCTTT

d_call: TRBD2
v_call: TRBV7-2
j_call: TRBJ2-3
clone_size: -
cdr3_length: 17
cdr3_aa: CASSLVTGGRGADTQYF
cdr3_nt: TGTGCCAGCAGCTTAGTTACGGGGGGGCGCGGGGCAGATACGCAGTATTTT

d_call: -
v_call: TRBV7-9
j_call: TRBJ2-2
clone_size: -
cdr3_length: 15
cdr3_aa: CASSLVSRSTGELFF
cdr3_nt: TGTGCCAGCAGCTTAGTCTCGCGGAGCACCGGGGAGCTGTTTTTT

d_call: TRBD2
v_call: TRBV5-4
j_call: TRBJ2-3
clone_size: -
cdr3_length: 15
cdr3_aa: CASSPGLTSTDTQYF
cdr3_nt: TGTGCCAGCAGCCCGGGACTAACTAGCACAGATACGCAGTATTTT

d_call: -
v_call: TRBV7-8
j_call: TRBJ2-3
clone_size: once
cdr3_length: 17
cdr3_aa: CASSLALASSGTDTQYF
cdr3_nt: TGTGCCAGCAGCTTAGCGCTGGCTAGCTCGGGCACAGATACGCAGTATTTT

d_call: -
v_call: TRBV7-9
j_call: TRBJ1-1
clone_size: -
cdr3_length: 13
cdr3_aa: CASSLLANTEAFF
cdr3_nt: TGTGCCAGCAGCTTATTGGCGAACACTGAAGCTTTCTTT

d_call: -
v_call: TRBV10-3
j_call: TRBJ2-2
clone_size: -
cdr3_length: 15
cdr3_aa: CAISESSGVAGELFF
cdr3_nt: TGTGCCATCAGTGAGTCCTCGGGGGTCGCCGGGGAGCTGTTTTTT

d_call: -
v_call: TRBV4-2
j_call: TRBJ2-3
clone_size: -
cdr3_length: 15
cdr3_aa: CASSPRDRNTDTQYF
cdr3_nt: TGTGCCAGCAGCCCCCGAGACAGAAACACAGATACGCAGTATTTT

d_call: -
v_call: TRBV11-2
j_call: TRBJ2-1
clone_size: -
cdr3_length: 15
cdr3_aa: CASSPTAGKYNEQFF
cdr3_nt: TGTGCCAGCAGCCCCACGGCGGGGAAGTACAATGAGCAGTTCTTC

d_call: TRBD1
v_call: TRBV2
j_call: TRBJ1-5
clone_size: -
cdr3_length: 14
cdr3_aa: CASKGQGVGAPQHF
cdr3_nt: TGTGCCAGCAAGGGACAGGGGGTAGGTGCGCCCCAGCATTTT

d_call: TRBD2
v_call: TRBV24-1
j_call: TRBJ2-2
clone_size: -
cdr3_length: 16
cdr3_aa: CATSSAGGRNTGELFF
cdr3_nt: TGTGCCACCAGTTCAGCGGGAGGGAGAAACACCGGGGAGCTGTTTTTT

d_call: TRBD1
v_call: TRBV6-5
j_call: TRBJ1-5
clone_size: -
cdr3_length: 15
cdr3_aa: CASRGTGGSDQPQHF
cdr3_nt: TGTGCCAGCAGGGGGACAGGGGGTTCTGATCAGCCCCAGCATTTT

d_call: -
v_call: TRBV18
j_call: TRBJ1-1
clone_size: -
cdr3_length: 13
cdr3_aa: CASSPKQGTEAFF
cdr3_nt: TGTGCCAGCTCACCGAAACAGGGTACTGAAGCTTTCTTT

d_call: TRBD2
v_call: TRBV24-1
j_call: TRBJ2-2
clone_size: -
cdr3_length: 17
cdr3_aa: CATSDWTSGMGTGELFF
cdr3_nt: TGTGCCACCAGTGATTGGACTAGCGGGATGGGCACCGGGGAGCTGTTTTTT

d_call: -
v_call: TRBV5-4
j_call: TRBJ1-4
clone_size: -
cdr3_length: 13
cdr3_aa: CASSSMGEGKLFF
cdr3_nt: TGTGCCAGCAGCTCAATGGGAGAGGGAAAACTGTTTTTT

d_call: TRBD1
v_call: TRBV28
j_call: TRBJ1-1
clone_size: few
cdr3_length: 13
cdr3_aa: CASSPDRVNEAFF
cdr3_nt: TGTGCCAGCAGTCCGGACAGGGTGAATGAAGCTTTCTTT

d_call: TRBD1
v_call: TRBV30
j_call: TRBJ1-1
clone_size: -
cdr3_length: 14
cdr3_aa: CAWSVPGTESEAFF
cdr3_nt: TGTGCCTGGAGTGTACCCGGGACAGAATCAGAAGCTTTCTTT

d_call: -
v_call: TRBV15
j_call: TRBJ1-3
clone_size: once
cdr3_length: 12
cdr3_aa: CATSSLGNTIYF
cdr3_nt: TGTGCCACCAGCAGTCTTGGAAACACCATATATTTT

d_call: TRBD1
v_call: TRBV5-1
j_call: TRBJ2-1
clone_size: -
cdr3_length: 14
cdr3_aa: CASSGGQFGNEQFF
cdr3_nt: TGCGCCAGCAGCGGGGGACAGTTCGGGAATGAGCAGTTCTTC

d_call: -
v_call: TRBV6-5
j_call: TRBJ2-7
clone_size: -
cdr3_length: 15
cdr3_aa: CASSREEEFSYEQYF
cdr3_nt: TGTGCCAGCAGTCGCGAGGAGGAGTTCTCCTACGAGCAGTACTTC

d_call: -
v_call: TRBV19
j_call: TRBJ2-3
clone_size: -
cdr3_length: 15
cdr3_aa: CASSIGPTSTDTQYF
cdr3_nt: TGTGCCAGTAGTATAGGTCCCACTAGCACAGATACGCAGTATTTT

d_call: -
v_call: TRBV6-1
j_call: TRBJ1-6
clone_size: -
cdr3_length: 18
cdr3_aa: CASSDGPGQLINNSPLHF
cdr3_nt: TGTGCCAGCAGTGATGGTCCGGGACAACTTATCAATAATTCACCCCTCCACTTT

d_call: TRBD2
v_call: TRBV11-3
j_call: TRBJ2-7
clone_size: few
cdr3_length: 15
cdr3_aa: CASSLGGGGYYEQYF
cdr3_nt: TGTGCCAGCAGCTTAGGAGGCGGGGGATACTACGAGCAGTACTTC

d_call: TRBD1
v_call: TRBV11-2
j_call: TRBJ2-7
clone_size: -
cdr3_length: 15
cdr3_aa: CASSGDRGWLYEQYF
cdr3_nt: TGTGCCAGCAGCGGGGACAGGGGATGGTTGTACGAGCAGTACTTC

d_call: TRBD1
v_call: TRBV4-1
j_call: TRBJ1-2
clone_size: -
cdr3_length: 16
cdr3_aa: CASSLNFRDRNYGYTF
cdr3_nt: TGCGCCAGCAGCCTAAATTTCCGGGACAGGAACTATGGCTACACCTTC

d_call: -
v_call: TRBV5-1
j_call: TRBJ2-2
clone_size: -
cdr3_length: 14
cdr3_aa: CASSQEGNTGELFF
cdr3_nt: TGCGCCAGCAGCCAAGAGGGGAACACCGGGGAGCTGTTTTTT

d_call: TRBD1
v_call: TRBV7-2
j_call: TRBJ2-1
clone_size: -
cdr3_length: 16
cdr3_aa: CASSFGAGQGNNEQFF
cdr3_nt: TGTGCCAGCAGCTTCGGTGCGGGACAGGGGAACAATGAGCAGTTCTTC

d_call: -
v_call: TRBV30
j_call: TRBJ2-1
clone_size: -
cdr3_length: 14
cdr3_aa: CAWKLGRGGNEQFF
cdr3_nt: TGTGCCTGGAAGCTTGGGAGGGGGGGAAATGAGCAGTTCTTC

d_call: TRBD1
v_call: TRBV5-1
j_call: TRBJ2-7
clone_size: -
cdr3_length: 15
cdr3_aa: CASSLDRGDWDEQYF
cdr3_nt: TGCGCCAGCAGCTTGGACAGGGGGGATTGGGACGAGCAGTACTTC

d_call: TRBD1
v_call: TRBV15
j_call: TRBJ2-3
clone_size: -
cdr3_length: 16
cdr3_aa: CATSSKRQGAADTQYF
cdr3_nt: TGTGCCACCAGCAGTAAGAGACAGGGGGCCGCAGATACGCAGTATTTT

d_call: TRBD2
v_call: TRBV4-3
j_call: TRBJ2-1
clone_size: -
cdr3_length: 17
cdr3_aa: CASSLISGDLSYNEQFF
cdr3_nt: TGCGCCAGCAGCCTGATTAGCGGGGACCTCTCCTACAATGAGCAGTTCTTC

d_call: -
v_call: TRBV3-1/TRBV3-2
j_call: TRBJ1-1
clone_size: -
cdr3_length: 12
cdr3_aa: CASSPDSYEAFF
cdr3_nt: TGTGCCAGCAGCCCCGACAGCTATGAAGCTTTCTTT

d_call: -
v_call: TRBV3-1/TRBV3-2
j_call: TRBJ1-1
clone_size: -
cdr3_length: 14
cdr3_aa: CASSQDTVNTEAFF
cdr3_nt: TGTGCCAGCAGCCAAGATACGGTGAACACTGAAGCTTTCTTT

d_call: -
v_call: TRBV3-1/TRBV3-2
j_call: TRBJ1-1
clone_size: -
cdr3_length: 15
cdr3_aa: CASSPDNRERSEAFF
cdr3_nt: TGTGCCAGCAGCCCAGATAACAGGGAAAGGTCTGAAGCTTTCTTT

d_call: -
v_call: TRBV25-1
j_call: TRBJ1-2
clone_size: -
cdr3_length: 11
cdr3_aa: CASSGYRGYTF
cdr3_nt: TGTGCCAGCAGTGGATACAGGGGCTACACCTTC

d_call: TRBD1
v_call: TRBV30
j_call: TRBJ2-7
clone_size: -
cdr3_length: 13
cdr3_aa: CAWSVGQGREQYF
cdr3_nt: TGTGCCTGGAGTGTAGGACAGGGACGCGAGCAGTACTTC

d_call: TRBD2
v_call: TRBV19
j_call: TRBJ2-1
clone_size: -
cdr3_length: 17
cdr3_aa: CASSIARTSGAYNEQFF
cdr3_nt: TGTGCCAGTAGTATAGCCAGGACTAGCGGGGCATACAATGAGCAGTTCTTC

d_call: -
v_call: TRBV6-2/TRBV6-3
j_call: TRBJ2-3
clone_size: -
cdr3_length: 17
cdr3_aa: CASSQQPSGTSTDTQYF
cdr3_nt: TGTGCCAGCAGTCAACAACCCTCCGGGACTAGCACAGATACGCAGTATTTT

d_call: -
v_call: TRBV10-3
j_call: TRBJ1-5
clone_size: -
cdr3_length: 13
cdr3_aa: CAISELSNQPQHF
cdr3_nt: TGTGCCATCAGTGAGCTTAGCAATCAGCCCCAGCATTTT

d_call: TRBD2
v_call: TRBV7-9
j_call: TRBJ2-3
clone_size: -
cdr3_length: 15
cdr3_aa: CASSRLAGGGDTQYF
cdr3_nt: TGTGCCAGCAGCCGTCTAGCGGGAGGGGGAGATACGCAGTATTTT

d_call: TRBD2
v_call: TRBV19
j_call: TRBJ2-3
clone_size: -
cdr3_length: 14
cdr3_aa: CASSREGSTDTQYF
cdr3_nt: TGTGCCAGTAGTCGGGAGGGAAGCACAGATACGCAGTATTTT

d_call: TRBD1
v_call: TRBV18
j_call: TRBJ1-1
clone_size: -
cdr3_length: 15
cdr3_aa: CASSTKGGADTEAFF
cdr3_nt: TGTGCCAGCTCTACCAAAGGGGGCGCGGACACTGAAGCTTTCTTT

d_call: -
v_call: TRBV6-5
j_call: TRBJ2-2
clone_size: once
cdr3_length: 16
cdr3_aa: CASSYSSRLNTGELFF
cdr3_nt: TGTGCCAGCAGTTACTCATCCAGATTGAACACCGGGGAGCTGTTTTTT